Following are 28 T cell receptor beta chains from one sample sequenced in a study of shared clonotypes between healthy human individuals. Repertoires were generated with immunoSEQ multiplex PCR, while TCRdb's copy carries only in-frame clones and drops some. The sample lists about 2.4 million clones, 93% seen once, with about 0.39% in the top ten. Sequencing was done on a sample of naive CD4+ T cells from PBMCs. Noted subset: CD45RA+ positively selected. These receptors originate from a man younger than 30 in good health. Some clones in this sample may be carry-over from other donors' samples.

V and J are TRBV19 and TRBJ2-7; 11 bases align to TRBD2. The V and J ends lost 3 bases and 0 bases, in that order; junction bases with no gene match: 7. Germline CDR1 reads LNHDA; CDR2 reads SQIVND (reference sequence). The CDR3 extends over 17 amino acids. The CDR3 bases are TGTGCCAGTAGTATCCACGGACTAGCGGGCACCTCCTACGAGCAGTACTTC. It yields the protein CASSIHGLAGTSYEQYF.

The V and J genes are TRBV5-4 and TRBJ1-3; D gene uncertain. The CDR3 runs to 14 residues. Germline lookup yields CDR1 SGHNT and CDR2 YYREEE (reference sequence). With 6 bases removed from V and 0 bases from J, the gap between germline ends came to 10 bases. The chain's CDR3 is CASTSGSSGNTIYF. The DNA of the CDR3 is TGTGCCAGCACTTCGGGGAGCTCTGGAAACACCATATATTTT.

The rearrangement links TRBV5-4 to TRBJ2-3, with TRBD2 identical over 9 bases. The V gene end was trimmed by 1 base and the J gene end by 3 bases; junction bases not matched to a gene: 6. Germline V gene lookup returns CDR1 SGHNT and CDR2 YYREEE (reference sequence). CDR3 length equals 16 residues. Here the CDR3 DNA reads TGTGCCAGCAGCTTGCTTTTTAGCGGGAGAACAGATACGCAGTATTTT. It specifies CASSLLFSGRTDTQYF.

V usage is TRBV6-1 and J usage is TRBJ2-7; the match to TRBD2 covers 13 bases. The V segment lost 4 bases and the J segment 5 bases; nucleotides outside the gene matches: 2. This CDR3 spans 14 amino acids. The V gene's germline CDR1 is MNHNS and CDR2 SASEGT. CDR3 protein: CASSGLAGGNEQYF. In DNA form, the CDR3 reads TGTGCCAGCAGTGGACTAGCGGGAGGTAACGAGCAGTACTTC.

V usage is TRBV6-5 and J usage is TRBJ2-7; D is uncertain. V was pared by 5 bases and J by 7 bases, with 15 bases between. The CDR3 extends over 13 amino acids. Germline loops: CDR1 MNHEY, CDR2 SVGAGI. In nucleotides, the CDR3 is TGTGCCAGCAGTCTTACCACAGCAAGGGAGCAGTACTTC. Translating gives CASSLTTAREQYF.

The V gene is TRBV28, the J gene TRBJ2-5, with 7 bases identical to TRBD1. The CDR3 has 15 residues. V lost 5 bases and J lost 4; bases outside the gene matches: 10. Per the germline V gene, CDR1 is MDHEN and CDR2 is SYDVKM. In DNA form, the CDR3 reads TGTGCCAGCAGTACACCGACAGGGCGAAGAGAGACCCAGTACTTC. It specifies CASSTPTGRRETQYF.

The chain uses TRBV27 and TRBJ1-1, with TRBD1 matching over 8 bases. The germline V gene encodes CDR1 MNHEY and CDR2 SMNVEV (reference sequence). This CDR3 is built from 13 residues. V lost 6 bases and J lost 8; bases outside the gene matches: 8. The chain's CDR3 is CASSRPGQAEAFF. The DNA for the CDR3 is TGTGCCAGCAGCCGACCGGGACAGGCCGAAGCTTTCTTT.

CDR3 sequence (DNA): TGTGCCAGCAGCTCTCGACTAGACTTGACCGGGGAGCTGTTTTTT. Translated, it gives CASSSRLDLTGELFF. The rearrangement uses TRBV11-2 and TRBJ2-2; D perhaps matches TRBD2 (6 bases). The CDR3 has 15 residues. V was cut by 4 bases and J by 5 bases, with 14 bases left in between. Germline V gives CDR1 SGHAT, CDR2 FQNNGV. The complete variable domain, with remaining parts taken from reference TRBV11-2 and TRBJ2-2, reads EAGVAQSPRYKIIEKRQSVAFWCNPISGHATLYWYQQILGQGPKLLIQFQNNGVVDDSQLPKDRFSAERLKGVDSTLKIQPAKLEDSAVYLCASSSRLDLTGELFFGEGSRLTVL.

The chain has TRBV5-1 and TRBJ1-1; tentatively, D is TRBD1 (6 bases). CDR1 SGHRS and CDR2 YFSETQ come from the germline V gene. V was trimmed by 4 bases and J by 1 base, leaving 11 bases between them. This CDR3 is 14 amino acids long. This chain's CDR3 is CASSTQGQNTEAFF. CDR3 nucleotides: TGCGCCAGCAGCACGCAGGGACAGAACACTGAAGCTTTCTTT.

This clone was counted only a few times. The genes are TRBV7-8 and TRBJ1-4; weak D call: TRBD1 (5 bases). Germline CDR1 and CDR2: SGHVS and FQNEAQ. The CDR3 sequence is 16 residues long. V was trimmed by 8 bases and J by 6 bases, leaving 22 bases between them. The DNA of the CDR3 is TGTGCCAGCGGACCAGGTTCCGGGACCGAAGATGAAAAACTGTTTTTT. It specifies CASGPGSGTEDEKLFF. The full variable domain, its missing parts supplied by reference TRBV7-8 and TRBJ1-4, is GAGVSQSPRYKVAKRGQDVALRCDPISGHVSLFWYQQALGQGPEFLTYFQNEAQLDKSGLPSDRFFAERPEGSVSTLKIQRTQQEDSAVYLCASGPGSGTEDEKLFFGSGTQLSVL.

The chain uses TRBV2 and TRBJ2-1, with D unclear. V was trimmed by 10 bases and J by 4 bases, leaving 17 bases between them. Germline values: CDR1 SNHLY, CDR2 FYNNEI. The CDR3 contains 14 residues. The CDR3 region has the DNA TGTGCCAACCAGATGTCCCGCTCATACAATGAGCAGTTCTTC. As protein: CANQMSRSYNEQFF.

With regard to this clone: Additional DNA sequences in this sample encode the identical CDR3. The chain couples TRBV7-2 to TRBJ1-5; D possibly corresponds to TRBD1 (5 bases). The CDR3 totals 14 residues. V was cut by 2 bases and J by 7 bases, with 12 bases left in between. Germline loops: CDR1 SGHTA, CDR2 FQGNSA. The CDR3 nucleotides read TGTGCCAGCAGCTTAAGGCAGGGTGGCCAGCCCCAGCATTTT. Amino acids: CASSLRQGGQPQHF.

This clone was counted a single time. This rearrangement joins TRBV19 to TRBJ1-4, with TRBD1 as a possible D gene (5 bases). In germline, CDR1 is LNHDA, CDR2 SQIVND (reference sequence). Deletions cut 5 bases from V and 8 bases from J, with 15 bases between. CDR3 length: 14 amino acids. This chain's CDR3 is CASSEGDRWEKLFF. DNA for the CDR3: TGTGCCAGTAGTGAAGGGGATCGGTGGGAAAAACTGTTTTTT.

V gene TRBV6-1 combines with J gene TRBJ2-7; D gene ambiguous. Looked up from germline, CDR1 is MNHNS and CDR2 is SASEGT. With 2 bases removed from V and 6 bases from J, the gap between germline ends came to 14 bases. The CDR3 covers 14 residues. The CDR3 coding sequence is TGTGCCAGCAGTGAATTCGTAAGCCGAATCGAGCAGTACTTC. Protein sequence: CASSEFVSRIEQYF.

The chain recombines TRBV6-1 with TRBJ2-1; 8 bases fit TRBD1. CDR1 MNHNS and CDR2 SASEGT come from the germline V gene. Germline trimming cut 6 bases from V and 9 bases from J; bases unmatched to any gene: 13. The CDR3 is 15 amino acids. This CDR3 reads CASRDSGTGSFEQFF. Written as DNA, the CDR3 is TGTGCCAGCAGAGATTCCGGGACAGGAAGTTTTGAGCAGTTCTTC.

V is TRBV2 and J is TRBJ1-3; D remains ambiguous. This CDR3 has 13 amino acids. Trimming pared 8 bases from V and 0 bases from J, leaving 8 bases between. Germline CDR1 and CDR2: SNHLY and FYNNEI. CDR3 residues: CASGLLSGNTIYF. CDR3 DNA sequence: TGTGCCAGCGGACTTCTCTCTGGAAACACCATATATTTT. The complete variable domain, with remaining parts taken from reference TRBV2 and TRBJ1-3, reads EPEVTQTPSHQVTQMGQEVILRCVPISNHLYFYWYRQILGQKVEFLVSFYNNEISEKSEIFDDQFSVERPDGSNFTLKIRSTKLEDSAMYFCASGLLSGNTIYFGEGSWLTVV.

This clone has a handful of counts. The V call is TRBV2, the J call TRBJ1-1; D uncertain. The CDR3 spans 14 residues. V lost 7 bases and J 1 base, leaving 13 bases between the germline ends. Germline V gene lookup returns CDR1 SNHLY and CDR2 FYNNEI. CDR3 in DNA: TGTGCCAGCAAAGGTAGCCAGGCGAACACTGAAGCTTTCTTT. Amino acids: CASKGSQANTEAFF.

This chain connects TRBV10-3 to TRBJ2-7; D uncertain. Trimming took 1 base from V and 6 from J, leaving 16 bases between them. Germline loops: CDR1 ENHRY, CDR2 SYGVKD. This CDR3 comprises 15 residues. CDR3 amino acids: CAISEFSRPPGEQYF. The CDR3, as DNA: TGTGCCATCAGTGAGTTTTCCCGGCCCCCCGGCGAGCAGTACTTC.

This clone was picked up one time. The CDR3 region is CAISGARGGDQETQYF. As DNA, the CDR3 is TGTGCCATCAGTGGAGCTCGCGGGGGGGACCAAGAGACCCAGTACTTC. V gene TRBV10-3 combines with J gene TRBJ2-5, with 9 positions matching TRBD2. Germline CDR1 reads ENHRY; CDR2 reads SYGVKD. The CDR3 is 16 residues long. V dropped 4 bases and J dropped 0; count of bases not matched to a gene: 6.

The chain is built from TRBV19 and TRBJ1-1; D is undetermined. CDR3 length: 13 residues. V was clipped by 10 bases and J by 5 bases, with 17 bases between them. Germline CDR1 LNHDA, CDR2 SQIVND (reference sequence). The CDR3 DNA reads as TGTGCCACTTCAACTCGGACGGATACTGAAGCTTTCTTT. Translated: CATSTRTDTEAFF.

This clone was seen once. This rearrangement joins TRBV5-1 to TRBJ2-4, with D possibly being TRBD1 or TRBD2 (5 bases each). Trimming took 4 bases from V and 1 from J, leaving 18 bases between them. The CDR3 has 17 residues. The germline gives CDR1 SGHRS, CDR2 YFSETQ. The CDR3 DNA reads as TGCGCCAGCAGCGAATTGGGGCTCCGAGGGGCCAAAAACATTCAGTACTTC. Its protein product is CASSELGLRGAKNIQYF.

This clone was picked up one time. The rearrangement links TRBV5-5 to TRBJ1-2, with 8 bases lining up with TRBD1. V shed 2 bases and J 7 bases; nucleotides not matched to a gene: 7. CDR3 length: 14 residues. CDR1 and CDR2 from the germline V gene are SGHKS and YYEKEE (reference sequence). The CDR3 nucleotides are TGTGCCAGCAGCTTTGGACAGGGAAATCTTGGCTACACCTTC. Translated: CASSFGQGNLGYTF.

The V and J genes are TRBV6-5 and TRBJ1-5; D may be TRBD1 (5 bases). The CDR3 has 13 residues. Germline CDR1 MNHEY, CDR2 SVGAGI. The V gene lost 5 bases and the J gene lost 7 bases, with 12 bases spanning the gap. CDR3 DNA: TGTGCCAGCAGTGACAGCACTGCCCAGCCCCAGCATTTT. Translation: CASSDSTAQPQHF.

This clone appeared once. The V and J genes are TRBV4-1 and TRBJ2-7; 8 bases agree with TRBD2. V shed 3 bases and J 3 bases; nucleotides not matched to a gene: 7. Germline CDR1 MGHRA, CDR2 YSYEKL. This CDR3 has 15 residues. The DNA for the CDR3 is TGCGCCAGCAGCCACCCGGGACTAGTCAACTACGAGCAGTACTTC. It codes for CASSHPGLVNYEQYF.

The rearrangement joins TRBV4-1 to TRBJ1-6, with 7 positions matching TRBD1. V dropped 3 bases and J dropped 0; count of bases not matched to a gene: 5. Germline CDR1 and CDR2: MGHRA and YSYEKL. The CDR3 has 17 amino acids. The CDR3 sequence is CASSQGQRSSYNSPLHF. Here the CDR3 DNA reads TGCGCCAGCAGCCAGGGACAGCGAAGCTCCTATAATTCACCCCTCCACTTT.

The chain has TRBV7-2 and TRBJ2-7; tentatively, D is TRBD2 (5 bases). V was shortened by 5 bases and J by 5 bases, with 10 bases between the two germline ends. The CDR3 has 12 amino acids. Germline CDR1 is SGHTA and CDR2 is FQGNSA. CDR3 nucleotides: TGTGCCAGCAGCAAAGGGAGAGACGAGCAGTACTTC. It specifies CASSKGRDEQYF. The full variable domain, completed using reference TRBV7-2 and TRBJ2-7, is GAGVSQSPSNKVTEKGKDVELRCDPISGHTALYWYRQSLGQGLEFLIYFQGNSAPDKSGLPSDRFSAERTGGSVSTLTIQRTQQEDSAVYLCASSKGRDEQYFGPGTRLTVT.

CDR3 bases: TGTGCCAGCAGCGCGCAACAGGGGAAGGGCACCGGGGAGCTGTTTTTT. Its protein is CASSAQQGKGTGELFF. The V call is TRBV7-2, the J call TRBJ2-2, with 7 bases identical to TRBD1. This CDR3 has 16 amino acids. Germline CDR1 reads SGHTA; CDR2 reads FQGNSA. J lost 4 bases, V lost 5 bases, and 10 bases had no gene match.

This clone showed up just once. This chain links TRBV30 with TRBJ1-2, with a tentative D call TRBD1 (5 bases). The germline V gene encodes CDR1 GTSNPN and CDR2 SVGIG (reference sequence). The CDR3 totals 14 residues. The germline V and J ends were trimmed by 4 bases and 5 bases, with 17 bases remaining between them. CDR3 loop: CAWTGTKVWYGYTF. CDR3 in DNA: TGTGCCTGGACAGGGACGAAGGTTTGGTATGGCTACACCTTC. Full variable domain (missing parts from reference TRBV30 and TRBJ1-2): SQTIHQWPATLVQPVGSPLSLECTVEGTSNPNLYWYRQAAGRGLQLLFYSVGIGQISSEVPQNLSASRPQDRQFILSSKKLLLSDSGFYLCAWTGTKVWYGYTFGSGTRLTVV.